Sequencing of this T cell receptor (beta chain) was carried out in a study of beta chain features in type 1 diabetes. Study results and limitations: For patients, the naive, central memory and Treg TCRB repertoires appeared more alike than for healthy donors. Whether TCRB rearrangement is influenced by HLA type went unresolved here. Shortening of TCRB CDR3s, moderate but significant, appeared in all four CD4+ subsets of Type 1 diabetes patients.

Using CD45RO/CCR7/CD25/CD127/CD95/CD27, CD4+ naive, central memory, regulatory and stem cell-like memory cells were sorted. All of the isolated RNA was reverse transcribed, so expressed TCRB transcripts were sequenced. Method: immunoSEQ multiplex PCR; TCRdb's copy keeps in-frame clones and lacks some. This sample has fewer than 450,000 clones, with around an eighth found just once. This clone was counted a few times. No antigen is known for it. Looked up from germline, CDR1 is MNHNY and CDR2 is SVGAGI (reference sequence). This CDR3 comprises 14 residues. V was pared by 5 bases and J by 7 bases, with 15 bases between.

The specimen sequenced was naive CD4+ T cells from blood. V and J are TRBV6-6 and TRBJ2-1; TRBD2 is a possible D gene (6 bases). The origin of this receptor is a woman under 30 with type 1 diabetes. The CDR3 DNA is TGTGCCAGCAGTCAACGGGGGATAATGAATGAGCAGTTCTTC. Protein: CASSQRGIMNEQFF.